This T cell receptor beta chain originates from a study of T cells after yellow fever vaccination. Study-level results: Contaminating bulk clonotypes could be abundant in FACS-sorted repertoires.

Concerning this clonotype: The antigen remains unidentified.

Template switching by 5'RACE produced TCR cDNA, adding a universal primer site and UMIs. TCRdb reanalysed the 5' RACE reads using MiXCR and keeps one entry per CDR3 protein. The profile covers more than 350,000 distinct CDR3 sequences, with 9.5% to 13% appearing a single time and roughly 18% taken by the ten largest. CDR3 length: 13 residues. V lost 10 bases, J lost 7 bases, and 15 bases lay in between. Per the germline V gene, CDR1 is KGHDR and CDR2 is SFDVKD. Source: PBMCs, taken on the day of the first yellow fever vaccination. This TCR came from a man younger than 35 who received the YFV17D yellow fever vaccine. The chain joins TRBV24-1 to TRBJ1-4; D is unresolved. This CDR3 is CATDPPRPEKLFF. The CDR3 nucleotides read TGTGCCACGGACCCCCCTCGCCCTGAAAAACTGTTTTTT.